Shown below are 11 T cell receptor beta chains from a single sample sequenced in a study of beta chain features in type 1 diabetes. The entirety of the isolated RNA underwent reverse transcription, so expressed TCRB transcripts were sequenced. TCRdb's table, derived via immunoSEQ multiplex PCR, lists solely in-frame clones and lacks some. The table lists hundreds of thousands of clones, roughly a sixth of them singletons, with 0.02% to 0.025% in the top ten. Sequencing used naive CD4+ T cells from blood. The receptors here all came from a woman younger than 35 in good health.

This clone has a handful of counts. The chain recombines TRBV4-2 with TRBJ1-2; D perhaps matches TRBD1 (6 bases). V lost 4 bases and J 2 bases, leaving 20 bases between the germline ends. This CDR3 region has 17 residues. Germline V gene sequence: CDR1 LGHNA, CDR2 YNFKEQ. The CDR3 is CASSLRTEEFGNYGYTF. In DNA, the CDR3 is TGTGCCAGCAGCCTTAGGACAGAGGAGTTCGGGAACTATGGCTACACCTTC.

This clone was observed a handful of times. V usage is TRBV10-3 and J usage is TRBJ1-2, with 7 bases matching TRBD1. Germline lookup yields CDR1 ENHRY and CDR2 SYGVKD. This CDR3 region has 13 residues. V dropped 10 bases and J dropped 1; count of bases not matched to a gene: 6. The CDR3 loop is CATTGDFNYGYTF. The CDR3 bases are TGTGCCACCACAGGGGACTTTAACTATGGCTACACCTTC.

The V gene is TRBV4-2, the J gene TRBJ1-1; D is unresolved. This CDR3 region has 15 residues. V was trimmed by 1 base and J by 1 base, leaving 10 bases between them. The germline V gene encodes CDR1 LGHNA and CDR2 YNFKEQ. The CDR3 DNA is TGTGCCAGCAGCCAAGTACTATTGGGGAACACTGAAGCTTTCTTT. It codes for CASSQVLLGNTEAFF.

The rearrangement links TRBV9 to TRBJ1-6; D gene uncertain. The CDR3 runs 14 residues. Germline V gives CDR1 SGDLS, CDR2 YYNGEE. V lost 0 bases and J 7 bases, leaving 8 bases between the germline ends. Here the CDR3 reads CASSVEVENSPLHF. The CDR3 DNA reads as TGTGCCAGCAGCGTAGAGGTAGAAAATTCACCCCTCCACTTT.

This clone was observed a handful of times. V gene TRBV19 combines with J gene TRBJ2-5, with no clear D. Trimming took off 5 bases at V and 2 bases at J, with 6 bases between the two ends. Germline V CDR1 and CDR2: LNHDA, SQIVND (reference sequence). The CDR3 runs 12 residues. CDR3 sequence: CASSEDQETQYF. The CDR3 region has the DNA TGTGCCAGTAGTGAGGATCAAGAGACCCAGTACTTC.

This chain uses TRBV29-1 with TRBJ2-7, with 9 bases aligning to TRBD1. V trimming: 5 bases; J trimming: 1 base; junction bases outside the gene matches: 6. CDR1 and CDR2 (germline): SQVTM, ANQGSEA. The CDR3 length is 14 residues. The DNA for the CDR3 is TGCAGCGTTACCGGGACAGGGTTATCCTACGAGCAGTACTTC. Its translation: CSVTGTGLSYEQYF.

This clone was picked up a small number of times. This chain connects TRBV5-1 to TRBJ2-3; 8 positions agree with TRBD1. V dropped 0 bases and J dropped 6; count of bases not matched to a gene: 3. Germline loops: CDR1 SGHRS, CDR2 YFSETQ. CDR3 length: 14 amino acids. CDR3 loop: CASSLDGQGDTQYF. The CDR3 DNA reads TGCGCCAGCAGCTTGGACGGACAGGGCGATACGCAGTATTTT.

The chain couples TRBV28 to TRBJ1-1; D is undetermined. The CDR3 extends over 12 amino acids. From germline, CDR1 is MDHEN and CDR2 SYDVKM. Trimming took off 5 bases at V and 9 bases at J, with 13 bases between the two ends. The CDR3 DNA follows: TGTGCCAGCAGTGGACTGGGGAGAAAAGCTTTCTTT. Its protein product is CASSGLGRKAFF.

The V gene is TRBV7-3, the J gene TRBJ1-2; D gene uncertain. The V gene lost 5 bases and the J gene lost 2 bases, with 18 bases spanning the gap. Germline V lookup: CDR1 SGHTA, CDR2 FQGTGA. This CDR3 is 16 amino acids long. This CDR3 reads CASSQSGQARNYGYTF. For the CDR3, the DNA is TGTGCCAGCAGCCAATCTGGGCAGGCACGGAACTATGGCTACACCTTC.

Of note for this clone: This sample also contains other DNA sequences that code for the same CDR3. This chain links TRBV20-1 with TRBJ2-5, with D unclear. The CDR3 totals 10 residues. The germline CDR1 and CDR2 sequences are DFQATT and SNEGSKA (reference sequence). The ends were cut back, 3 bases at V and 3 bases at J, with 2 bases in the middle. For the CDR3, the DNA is TGCAGTGCTAGGGAAGAGACCCAGTACTTC. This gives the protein CSAREETQYF.

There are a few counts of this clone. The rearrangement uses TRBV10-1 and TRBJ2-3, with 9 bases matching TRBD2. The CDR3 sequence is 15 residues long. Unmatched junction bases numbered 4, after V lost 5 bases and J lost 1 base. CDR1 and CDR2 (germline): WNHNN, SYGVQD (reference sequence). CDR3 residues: CASSLGLARTDTQYF. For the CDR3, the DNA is TGCGCCAGCAGTCTGGGACTAGCCCGCACAGATACGCAGTATTTT.